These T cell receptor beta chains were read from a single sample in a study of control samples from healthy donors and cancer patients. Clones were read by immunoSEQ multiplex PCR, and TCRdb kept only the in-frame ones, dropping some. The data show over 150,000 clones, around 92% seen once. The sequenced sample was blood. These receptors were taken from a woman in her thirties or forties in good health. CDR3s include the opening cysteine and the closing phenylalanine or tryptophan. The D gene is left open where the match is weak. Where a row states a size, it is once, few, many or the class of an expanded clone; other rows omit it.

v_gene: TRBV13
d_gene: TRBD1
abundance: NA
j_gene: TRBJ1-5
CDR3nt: TGTGCCAGCAGCCAACGGACAGGTAATCAGCCCCAGCATTTT
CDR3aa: CASSQRTGNQPQHF

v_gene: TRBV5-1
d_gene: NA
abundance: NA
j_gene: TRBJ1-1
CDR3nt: TGCGCCAGCAGCTCTTCGGACGGACCCATGAACACTGAAGCTTTCTTT
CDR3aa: CASSSSDGPMNTEAFF

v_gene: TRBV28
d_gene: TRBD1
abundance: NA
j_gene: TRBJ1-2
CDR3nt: TGTGCCAGCAGTTATCAGGGGGCTTTTGGTGGCTACACCTTC
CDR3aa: CASSYQGAFGGYTF

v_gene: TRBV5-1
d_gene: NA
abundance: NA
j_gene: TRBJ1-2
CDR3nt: TGCGCCAGCAGCAAGGGGGAGGGGAAGTATGGCTACACCTTC
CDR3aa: CASSKGEGKYGYTF

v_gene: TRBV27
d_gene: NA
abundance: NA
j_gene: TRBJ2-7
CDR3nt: TGTGCCAGCAGTTTACAGGGGGAGGCCTACGAGCAGTACTTC
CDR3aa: CASSLQGEAYEQYF

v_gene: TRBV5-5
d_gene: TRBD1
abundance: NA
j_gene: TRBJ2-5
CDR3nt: TGTGCCAGCAGCCAAACACAGGGGTACCAAGAGACCCAGTACTTC
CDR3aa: CASSQTQGYQETQYF

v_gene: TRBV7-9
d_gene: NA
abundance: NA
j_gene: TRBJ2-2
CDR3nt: TGTGCCAGCAGCTTAACAGGTCTCACCGGGGAGCTGTTTTTT
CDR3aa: CASSLTGLTGELFF

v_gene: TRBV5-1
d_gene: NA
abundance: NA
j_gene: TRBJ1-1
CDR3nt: TGCGCCAGCAGCTTAGGGAGGAACACTGAAGCTTTCTTT
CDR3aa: CASSLGRNTEAFF

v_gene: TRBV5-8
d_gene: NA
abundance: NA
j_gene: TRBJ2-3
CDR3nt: TGTGCCAGCAGCGACGGCGCACTAGCAACAGATACGCAGTATTTT
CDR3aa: CASSDGALATDTQYF

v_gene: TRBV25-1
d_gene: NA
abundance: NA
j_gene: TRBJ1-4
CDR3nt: TGTGCCAGCAGTGAACCACAGGGTAGGGAAAAACTGTTTTTT
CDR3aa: CASSEPQGREKLFF

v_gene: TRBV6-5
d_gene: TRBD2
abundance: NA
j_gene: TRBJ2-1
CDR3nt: TGTGCCAGCAACTCCGGAGCGGGGGGGCACAATGAGCAGTTCTTC
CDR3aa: CASNSGAGGHNEQFF

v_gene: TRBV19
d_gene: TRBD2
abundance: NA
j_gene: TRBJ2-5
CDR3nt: TGTGCCAGTAGACTGGGGGGGCAAGAGACCCAGTACTTC
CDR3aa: CASRLGGQETQYF

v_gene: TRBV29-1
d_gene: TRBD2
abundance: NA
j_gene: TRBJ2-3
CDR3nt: TGCAGCGCTAGCACCGGGGGGGCAGCAGATACGCAGTATTTT
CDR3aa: CSASTGGAADTQYF

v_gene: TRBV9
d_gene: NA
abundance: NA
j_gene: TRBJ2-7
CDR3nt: TGTGCCAGCAGCGTAGGACCTGGGGGCTACTACGAGCAGTACTTC
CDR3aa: CASSVGPGGYYEQYF

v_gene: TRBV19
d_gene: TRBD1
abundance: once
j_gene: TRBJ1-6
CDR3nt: TGTGCCAGTGGTCGGGACAGGAATTCACCCCTCCACTTT
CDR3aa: CASGRDRNSPLHF

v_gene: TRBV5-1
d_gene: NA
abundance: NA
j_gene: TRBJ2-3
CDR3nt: TGCGCCAGCAGCCTGATGGGATTCACAGATACGCAGTATTTT
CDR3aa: CASSLMGFTDTQYF

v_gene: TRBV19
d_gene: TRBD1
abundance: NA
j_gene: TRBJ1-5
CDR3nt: TGTGCCAGTAGGAGGGGGCGCGGGCAGCCCCAGCATTTT
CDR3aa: CASRRGRGQPQHF

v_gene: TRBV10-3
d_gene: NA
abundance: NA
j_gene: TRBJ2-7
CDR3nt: TGTGCCATCCGAACGACTCCTCAGGAAACCGAGCAGTACTTC
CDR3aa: CAIRTTPQETEQYF

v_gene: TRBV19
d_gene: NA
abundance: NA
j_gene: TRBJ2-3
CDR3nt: TGTGCCAGTAGTATGTCAGGGGGGGCAGATACGCAGTATTTT
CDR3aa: CASSMSGGADTQYF

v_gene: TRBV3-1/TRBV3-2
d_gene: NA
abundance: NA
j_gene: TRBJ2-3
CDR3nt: TGTGCCAGCAGCAATACTAGAGGAGATACGCAGTATTTT
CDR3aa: CASSNTRGDTQYF

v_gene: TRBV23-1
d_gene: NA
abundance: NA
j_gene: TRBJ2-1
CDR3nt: TGCGCCAGCAAAACTCGGCGGGGACCCCTCTACAATGAGCAGTTCTTC
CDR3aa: CASKTRRGPLYNEQFF

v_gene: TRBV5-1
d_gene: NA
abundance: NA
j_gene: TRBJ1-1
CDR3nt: TGCGCCAGCAGTCGGGGCCTGTTGAACACTGAAGCTTTCTTT
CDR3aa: CASSRGLLNTEAFF

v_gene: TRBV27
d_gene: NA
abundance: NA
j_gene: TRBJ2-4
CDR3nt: TGTGCCAGCAGTAAAGGGAAAGCCAAAAACATTCAGTACTTC
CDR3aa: CASSKGKAKNIQYF

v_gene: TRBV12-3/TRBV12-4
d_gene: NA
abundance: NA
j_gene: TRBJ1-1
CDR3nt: TGTGCCAGCAGTTTATACCGGCAGGGAGAAGCTTTCTTT
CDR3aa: CASSLYRQGEAFF

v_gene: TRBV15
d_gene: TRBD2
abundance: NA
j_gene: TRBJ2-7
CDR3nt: TGTGCCACCAGCCCCGGGACTAGTGCCTACGAGCAGTACTTC
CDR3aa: CATSPGTSAYEQYF

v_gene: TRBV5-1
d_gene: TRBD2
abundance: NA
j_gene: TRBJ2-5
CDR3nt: TGCGCCAGCAGCCACGGGACTAGCGGGGTCCAAGAGACCCAGTACTTC
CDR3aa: CASSHGTSGVQETQYF

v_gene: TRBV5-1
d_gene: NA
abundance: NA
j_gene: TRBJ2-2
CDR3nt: TGCGCCAGCAGCTCTCAAGTGAACACCGGGGAGCTGTTTTTT
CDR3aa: CASSSQVNTGELFF

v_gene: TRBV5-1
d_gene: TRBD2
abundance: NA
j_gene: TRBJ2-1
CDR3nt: TGCGCCAGCAGCTCCTGGACTAGCGGGAGCAATGAGCAGTTCTTC
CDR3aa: CASSSWTSGSNEQFF